Shown below are 10 T cell receptor beta chains from a single sample sequenced in a study of T cell responses to AZD1222 COVID-19 vaccine. TCRdb's table, derived via immunoSEQ multiplex PCR, lists solely in-frame clones and lacks some. The sample holds about 140,000 clones, roughly 92% seen once. This material consisted of peripheral blood, taken 28 days after the second AZD1222 dose. These receptors were collected from an adult who received the AZD1222 COVID-19 vaccine.

This clone was recorded only once. The chain uses TRBV7-9 and TRBJ1-6, with 10 nucleotides matching TRBD1. The V gene end was trimmed by 5 bases and the J gene end by 10 bases; junction bases not matched to a gene: 17. The germline V gene encodes CDR1 SEHNR and CDR2 FQNEAQ (reference sequence). This CDR3 has 18 residues. The CDR3 nucleotides are TGTGCCAGCAGCCTTAATCGTAGAGCCGGGACAGGGGACTCACCCCTCCACTTT. As protein: CASSLNRRAGTGDSPLHF. Drawing the rest from reference TRBV7-9 and TRBJ1-6, the complete variable domain is DTGVSQNPRHKITKRGQNVTFRCDPISEHNRLYWYRQTLGQGPEFLTYFQNEAQLEKSRLLSDRFSAERPKGSFSTLEIQRTEQGDSAMYLCASSLNRRAGTGDSPLHFGNGTRLTVT.

The genes are TRBV2 and TRBJ1-1, with D possibly being TRBD1 (5 bases). Germline V lookup: CDR1 SNHLY, CDR2 FYNNEI. Trimming shortened V by 9 bases and J by 2 bases, and 10 bases separated the two germline ends. The CDR3 has 12 amino acids. The CDR3 DNA is TGTGCCAGTCGGGACGGAAACACTGAAGCTTTCTTT. Residues: CASRDGNTEAFF.

The rearrangement uses TRBV15 and TRBJ2-1; perhaps TRBD1 as D (7 bases). The CDR3 is 16 amino acids. Trimming removed 0 bases from V and 6 bases from J, with 15 bases in between. Germline V gene lookup returns CDR1 LNHNV and CDR2 YYDKDF (reference sequence). In nucleotides, the CDR3 is TGTGCCACCAGCAGAGATCCCAGGGGGGTCCTCAATGAGCAGTTCTTC. Residues: CATSRDPRGVLNEQFF.

J is TRBJ2-3 and V is TRBV11-2, with a weak D call TRBD1 (5 bases). Germline V lookup: CDR1 SGHAT, CDR2 FQNNGV. The V and J ends lost 7 bases and 4 bases respectively, with 18 bases between them. The CDR3 spans 15 residues. Here the CDR3 DNA reads TGTGCCAGCACCACCCTAGGGCAGGGCCCAGATACGCAGTATTTT. Its translation is CASTTLGQGPDTQYF.

V gene TRBV27 combines with J gene TRBJ2-1, with D possibly TRBD2 on 5 matching bases. The V end lost 2 bases, the J end lost 1 base, and 9 bases lay between the germline ends. This CDR3 comprises 15 residues. Germline V gene lookup returns CDR1 MNHEY and CDR2 SMNVEV (reference sequence). The CDR3, as DNA: TGTGCCAGCAGTTTACAAGGGAGATCCTACAATGAGCAGTTCTTC. Its translation is CASSLQGRSYNEQFF.

The chain combines TRBV18 with TRBJ2-2, with TRBD1 identical over 12 bases. J gave up 6 bases and V 0 bases, and 2 bases lay outside the gene matches. The CDR3 length is 16 residues. CDR1 and CDR2 (germline): KGHSH, LQKENI. CDR3 region: CASSPPGQGASGELFF. CDR3 in DNA: TGTGCCAGCTCACCACCGGGACAGGGGGCGTCCGGGGAGCTGTTTTTT. Together with reference TRBV18 and TRBJ2-2, the CDR3 gives the full variable domain: NAGVMQNPRHLVRRRGQEARLRCSPMKGHSHVYWYRQLPEEGLKFMVYLQKENIIDESGMPKERFSAEFPKEGPSILRIQQVVRGDSAAYFCASSPPGQGASGELFFGEGSRLTVL.

The chain uses TRBV18 and TRBJ1-1; no definite D call. The CDR3 is 17 amino acids. V was pared by 3 bases and J by 1 base, with 18 bases between. From germline, CDR1 is KGHSH and CDR2 LQKENI. The CDR3 nucleotides are TGTGCCAGCTCACCTACATCACTGAGAATCGAGAACACTGAAGCTTTCTTT. Amino acids: CASSPTSLRIENTEAFF.

This chain joins TRBV6-5 and TRBJ1-2, with TRBD1 identical over 7 bases. The germline V gene has CDR1 MNHEY and CDR2 SVGAGI. This CDR3 has 15 residues. V was pared by 4 bases and J by 3 bases, with 8 bases of the junction left unmatched. For the CDR3, the DNA is TGTGCCAGCAGTTCCCAGGGGGTACGCTACTATGGCTACACCTTC. It yields the protein CASSSQGVRYYGYTF.

The rearrangement links TRBV30 to TRBJ1-4, with 9 positions matching TRBD1. From germline, CDR1 is GTSNPN and CDR2 SVGIG (reference sequence). The J segment lost 0 bases and the V segment lost 3 bases, leaving 5 bases of the junction unmatched. CDR3 length equals 16 residues. CDR3 amino acids: CAWSKDRGPTNEKLFF. CDR3 nucleotides: TGTGCCTGGAGCAAGGACAGGGGACCAACTAATGAAAAACTGTTTTTT.

CDR3 bases: TGTGCCAGTAGTATAGTTGCACTAGCGGGGGTAGAGCAGTTCTTC. Translating gives CASSIVALAGVEQFF. The chain joins TRBV19 to TRBJ2-1, with 11 nucleotides matching TRBD2. Germline trimming cut 1 base from V and 10 bases from J; bases unmatched to any gene: 6. The CDR3 totals 15 residues. In germline, CDR1 is LNHDA, CDR2 SQIVND (reference sequence).